This T cell receptor (beta chain) derives from a study of spatial heterogeneity in lung cancer. About the research overall: The average count in raw reads for each unique TCR and UMI combination exceeded nine appearances.

Documented time point: sample taken at primary tumor resection. Unsorted whole RNA of tumor, nontumor lung or frozen PBMC was sequenced. TCRdb recomputed calls from the 5' RACE reads with MiXCR, one row per CDR3 protein. Of tens of thousands of distinct CDR3 sequences in the sample, roughly 12% were seen once. The CDR3 covers 14 residues. The germline CDR1 and CDR2 sequences are SGHTA and FQGNSA. Trimming removed 6 bases from V and 2 bases from J, with 11 bases in between. This sequence was found in a male donor with early-stage non-small cell lung cancer. This chain links TRBV7-2 with TRBJ2-4; perhaps TRBD2 as D (6 bases). The material sequenced was PBMCs, taken at surgery. The CDR3 sequence: CASSYGGSKNIQYF. The CDR3 nucleotides read TGTGCCAGCAGTTATGGGGGGTCCAAAAACATTCAGTACTTC. The entire variable domain, with the rest obtained from reference TRBV7-2 and TRBJ2-4, is as follows: GAGVSQSPSNKVTEKGKDVELRCDPISGHTALYWYRQSLGQGLEFLIYFQGNSAPDKSGLPSDRFSAERTGGSVSTLTIQRTQQEDSAVYLCASSYGGSKNIQYFGAGTRLSVL.